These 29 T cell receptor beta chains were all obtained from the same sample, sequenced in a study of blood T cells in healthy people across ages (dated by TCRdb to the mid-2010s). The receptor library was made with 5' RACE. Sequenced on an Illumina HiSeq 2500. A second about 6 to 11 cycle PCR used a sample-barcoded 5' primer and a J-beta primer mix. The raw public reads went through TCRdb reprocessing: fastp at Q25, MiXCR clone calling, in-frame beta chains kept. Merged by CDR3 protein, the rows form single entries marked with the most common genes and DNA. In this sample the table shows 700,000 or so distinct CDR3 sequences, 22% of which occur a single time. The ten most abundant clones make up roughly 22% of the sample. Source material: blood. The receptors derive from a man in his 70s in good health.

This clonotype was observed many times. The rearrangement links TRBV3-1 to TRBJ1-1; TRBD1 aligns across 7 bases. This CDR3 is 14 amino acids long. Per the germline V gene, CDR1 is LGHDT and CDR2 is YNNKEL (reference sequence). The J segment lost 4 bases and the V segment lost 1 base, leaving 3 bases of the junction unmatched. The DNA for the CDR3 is TGTGCCAGCAGCCAAGGACAGGGAGGCACTGAAGCTTTCTTT. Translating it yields CASSQGQGGTEAFF. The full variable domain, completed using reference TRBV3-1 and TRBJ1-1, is DTAVSQTPKYLVTQMGNDKSIKCEQNLGHDTMYWYKQDSKKFLKIMFSYNNKELIINETVPNRFSPKSPDKAHLNLHINSLELGDSAVYFCASSQGQGGTEAFFGQGTRLTVV.

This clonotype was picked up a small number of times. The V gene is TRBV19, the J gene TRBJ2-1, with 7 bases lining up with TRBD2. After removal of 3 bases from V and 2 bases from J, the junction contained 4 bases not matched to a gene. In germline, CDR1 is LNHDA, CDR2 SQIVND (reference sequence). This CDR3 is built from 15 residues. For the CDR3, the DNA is TGTGCCAGTAGTATGCGGGAGCCAGCCTACAATGAGCAGTTCTTC. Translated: CASSMREPAYNEQFF.

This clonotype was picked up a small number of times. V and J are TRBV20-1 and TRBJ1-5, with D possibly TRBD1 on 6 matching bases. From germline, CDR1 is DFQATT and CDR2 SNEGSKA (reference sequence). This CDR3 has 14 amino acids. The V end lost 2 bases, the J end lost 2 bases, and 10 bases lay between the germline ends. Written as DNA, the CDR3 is TGCAGTGCTAGATTAGCAGGGGGCAATCAGCCCCAGCATTTT. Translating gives CSARLAGGNQPQHF.

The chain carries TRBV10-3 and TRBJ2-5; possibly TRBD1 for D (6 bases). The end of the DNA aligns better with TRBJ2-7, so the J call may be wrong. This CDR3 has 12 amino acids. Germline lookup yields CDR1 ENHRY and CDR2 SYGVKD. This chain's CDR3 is CAISDRGYEQYF. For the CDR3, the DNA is TGTGCCATCAGTGACAGGGGTTACGAGCAGTACTTC.

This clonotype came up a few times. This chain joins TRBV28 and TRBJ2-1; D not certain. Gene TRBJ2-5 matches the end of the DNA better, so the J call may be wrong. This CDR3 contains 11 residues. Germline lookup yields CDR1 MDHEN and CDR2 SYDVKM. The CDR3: CASSRKQTQYF. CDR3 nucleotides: TGTGCCAGCAGTCGAAAACAGACCCAGTACTTC.

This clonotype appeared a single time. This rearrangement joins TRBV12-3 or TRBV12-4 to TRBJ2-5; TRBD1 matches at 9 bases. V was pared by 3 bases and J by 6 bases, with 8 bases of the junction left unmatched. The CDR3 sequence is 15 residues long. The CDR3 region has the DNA TGTGCCAGCAGTTTGTACAGGGGGCAGAGCAAGACCCAGTACTTC. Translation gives CASSLYRGQSKTQYF.

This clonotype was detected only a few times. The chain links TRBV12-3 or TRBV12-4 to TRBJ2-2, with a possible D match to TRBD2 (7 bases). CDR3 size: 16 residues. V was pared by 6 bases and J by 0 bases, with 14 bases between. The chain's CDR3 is CASRGGTIANTGELFF. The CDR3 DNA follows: TGTGCCAGCAGGGGGGGGACAATCGCGAACACCGGGGAGCTGTTTTTT.

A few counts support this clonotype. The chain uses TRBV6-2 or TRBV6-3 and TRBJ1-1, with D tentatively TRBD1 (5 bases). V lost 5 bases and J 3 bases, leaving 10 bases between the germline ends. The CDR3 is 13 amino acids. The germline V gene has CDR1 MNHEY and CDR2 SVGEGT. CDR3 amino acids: CASSKDTYTEAFF. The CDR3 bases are TGTGCCAGCAGTAAGGACACATACACTGAAGCTTTCTTT.

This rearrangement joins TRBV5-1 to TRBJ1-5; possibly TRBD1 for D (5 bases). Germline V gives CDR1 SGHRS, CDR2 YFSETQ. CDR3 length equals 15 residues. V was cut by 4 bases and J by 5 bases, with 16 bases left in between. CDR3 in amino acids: CASSPTAGVHQPQHF. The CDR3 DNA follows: TGCGCCAGCAGCCCGACGGCGGGGGTTCATCAGCCCCAGCATTTT.

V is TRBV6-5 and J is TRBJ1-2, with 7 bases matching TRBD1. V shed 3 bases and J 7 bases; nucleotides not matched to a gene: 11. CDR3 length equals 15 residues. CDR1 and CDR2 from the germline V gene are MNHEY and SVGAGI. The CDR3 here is CASSYSPDRVGGYTF. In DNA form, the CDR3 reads TGTGCCAGCAGTTATTCCCCCGACAGGGTCGGTGGCTACACCTTC.

CDR3 DNA: TGTGCCAGCTCACCAGGATTAGATTCCTACGAGCAGTACGTC. This translates into CASSPGLDSYEQYV. This chain connects TRBV18 to TRBJ2-7; no clear D. The CDR3 contains 14 residues. The V gene's germline CDR1 is KGHSH and CDR2 LQKENI. The V end lost 2 bases, the J end lost 1 base, and 9 bases lay between the germline ends.

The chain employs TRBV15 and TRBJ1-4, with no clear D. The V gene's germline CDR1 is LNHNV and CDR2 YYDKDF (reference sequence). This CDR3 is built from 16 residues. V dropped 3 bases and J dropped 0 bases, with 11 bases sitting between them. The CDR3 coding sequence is TGTGCCACCAGCAGTTACAGTCGAGCAACTAATGAAAAACTGTTTTTT. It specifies CATSSYSRATNEKLFF.

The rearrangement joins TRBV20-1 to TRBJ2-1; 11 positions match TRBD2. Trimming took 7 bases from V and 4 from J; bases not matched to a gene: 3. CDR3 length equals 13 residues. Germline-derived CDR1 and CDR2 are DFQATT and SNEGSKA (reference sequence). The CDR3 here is CSGLAGGYNEQFF. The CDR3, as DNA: TGCAGTGGTTTAGCGGGGGGGTACAATGAGCAGTTCTTC.

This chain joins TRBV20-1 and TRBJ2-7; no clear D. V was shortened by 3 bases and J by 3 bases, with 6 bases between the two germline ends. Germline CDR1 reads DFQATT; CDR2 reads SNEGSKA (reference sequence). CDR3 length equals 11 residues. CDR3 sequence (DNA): TGCAGTGCTAGTAAAATCTACGAGCAGTACTTC. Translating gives CSASKIYEQYF.

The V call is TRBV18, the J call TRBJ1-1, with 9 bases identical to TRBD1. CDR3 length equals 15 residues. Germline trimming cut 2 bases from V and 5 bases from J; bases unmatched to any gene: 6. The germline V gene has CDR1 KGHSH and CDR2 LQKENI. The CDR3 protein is CASSPGRDRATEAFF. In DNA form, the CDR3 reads TGTGCCAGCTCACCAGGAAGGGACAGGGCGACTGAAGCTTTCTTT.

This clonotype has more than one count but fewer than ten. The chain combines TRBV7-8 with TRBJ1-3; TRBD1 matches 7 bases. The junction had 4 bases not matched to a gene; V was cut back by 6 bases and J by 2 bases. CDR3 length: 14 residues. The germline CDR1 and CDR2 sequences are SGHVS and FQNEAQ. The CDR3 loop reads CASRLDRAGNTIYF. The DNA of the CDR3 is TGTGCCAGCAGACTTGACAGGGCTGGAAACACCATATATTTT. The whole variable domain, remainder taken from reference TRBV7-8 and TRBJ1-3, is GAGVSQSPRYKVAKRGQDVALRCDPISGHVSLFWYQQALGQGPEFLTYFQNEAQLDKSGLPSDRFFAERPEGSVSTLKIQRTQQEDSAVYLCASRLDRAGNTIYFGEGSWLTVV.

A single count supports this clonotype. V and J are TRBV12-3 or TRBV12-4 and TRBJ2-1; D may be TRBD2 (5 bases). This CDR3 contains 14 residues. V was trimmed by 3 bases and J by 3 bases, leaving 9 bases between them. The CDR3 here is CASSFEGVYNEQFF. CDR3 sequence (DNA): TGTGCCAGCAGTTTTGAGGGAGTCTACAATGAGCAGTTCTTC.

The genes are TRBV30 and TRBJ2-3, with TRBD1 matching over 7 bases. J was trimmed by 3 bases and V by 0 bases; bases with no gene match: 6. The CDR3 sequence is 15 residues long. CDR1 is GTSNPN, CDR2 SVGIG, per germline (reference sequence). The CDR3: CAWSVQSTGTDTQYF. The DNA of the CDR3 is TGTGCCTGGAGTGTTCAATCGACAGGGACAGATACGCAGTATTTT.

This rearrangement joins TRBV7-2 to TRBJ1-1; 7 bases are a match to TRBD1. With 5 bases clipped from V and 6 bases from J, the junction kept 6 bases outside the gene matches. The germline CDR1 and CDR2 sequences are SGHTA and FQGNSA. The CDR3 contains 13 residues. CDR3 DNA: TGTGCCAGCAGCCTATACAGGGGATCTGAAGCTTTCTTT. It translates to CASSLYRGSEAFF.

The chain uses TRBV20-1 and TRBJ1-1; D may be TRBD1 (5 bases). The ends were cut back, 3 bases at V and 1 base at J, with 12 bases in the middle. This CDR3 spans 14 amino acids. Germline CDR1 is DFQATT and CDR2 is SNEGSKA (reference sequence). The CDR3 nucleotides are TGCAGTGCTAGGGGCCATGGGGGGAACACTGAAGCTTTCTTT. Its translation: CSARGHGGNTEAFF.

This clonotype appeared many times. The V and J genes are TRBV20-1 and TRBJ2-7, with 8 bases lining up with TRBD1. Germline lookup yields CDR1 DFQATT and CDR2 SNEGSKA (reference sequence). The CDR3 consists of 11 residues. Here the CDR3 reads CRPGQGYEQYF. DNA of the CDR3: TGCAGACCAGGACAGGGCTACGAGCAGTACTTC.

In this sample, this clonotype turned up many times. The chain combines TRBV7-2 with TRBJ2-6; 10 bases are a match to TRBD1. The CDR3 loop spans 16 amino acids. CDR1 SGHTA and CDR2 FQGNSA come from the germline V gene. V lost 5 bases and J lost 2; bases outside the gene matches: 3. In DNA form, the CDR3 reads TGTGCCAGCAGCCAGACAGGGGGCGCTGGGGCCAACGTCCTGACTTTC. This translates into CASSQTGGAGANVLTF.

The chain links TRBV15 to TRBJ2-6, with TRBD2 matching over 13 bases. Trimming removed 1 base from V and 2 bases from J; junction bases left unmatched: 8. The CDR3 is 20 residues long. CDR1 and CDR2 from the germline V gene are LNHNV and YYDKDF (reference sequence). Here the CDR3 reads CATSRVTSGRSTPGANVLTF. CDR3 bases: TGTGCCACCAGCAGAGTGACTAGCGGGAGGTCTACGCCTGGGGCCAACGTCCTGACTTTC.

CDR3 sequence reads: CASRPTGGWEKLFF. CDR3 nucleotides: TGTGCCAGCAGACCAACAGGGGGCTGGGAAAAACTGTTTTTT. The chain recombines TRBV27 with TRBJ1-4; TRBD1 agrees at 9 bases. Germline loops: CDR1 MNHEY, CDR2 SMNVEV (reference sequence). The CDR3 is made up of 14 amino acids. V lost 6 bases, J lost 8 bases, and 7 bases stayed unmatched. Looking up the rest from reference TRBV27 and TRBJ1-4 gives the full variable domain: EAQVTQNPRYLITVTGKKLTVTCSQNMNHEYMSWYRQDPGLGLRQIYYSMNVEVTDKGDVPEGYKVSRKEKRNFPLILESPSPNQTSLYFCASRPTGGWEKLFFGSGTQLSVL.

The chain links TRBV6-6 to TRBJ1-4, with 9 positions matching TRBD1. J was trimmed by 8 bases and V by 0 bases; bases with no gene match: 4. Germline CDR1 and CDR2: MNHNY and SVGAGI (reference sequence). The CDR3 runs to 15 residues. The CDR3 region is CASSYSLGTGEKLFF. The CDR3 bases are TGTGCCAGCAGTTACTCTTTAGGGACAGGGGAAAAACTGTTTTTT.

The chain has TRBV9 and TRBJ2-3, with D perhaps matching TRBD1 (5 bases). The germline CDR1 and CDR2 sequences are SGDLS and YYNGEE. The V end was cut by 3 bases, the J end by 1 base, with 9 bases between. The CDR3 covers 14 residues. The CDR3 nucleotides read TGTGCCAGCAGCGCACAGGTACGCACAGATACGCAGTATTTT. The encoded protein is CASSAQVRTDTQYF. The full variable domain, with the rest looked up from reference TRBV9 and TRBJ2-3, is DSGVTQTPKHLITATGQRVTLRCSPRSGDLSVYWYQQSLDQGLQFLIQYYNGEERAKGNILERFSAQQFPDLHSELNLSSLELGDSALYFCASSAQVRTDTQYFGPGTRLTVL.

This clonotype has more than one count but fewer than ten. CDR3: CASPQKILALETQYF. The CDR3 nucleotides are TGTGCCAGCCCACAAAAAATACTAGCGTTAGAGACCCAGTACTTC. The J gene is TRBJ2-5, the V gene TRBV14, with 7 bases lining up with TRBD2. The V and J ends lost 8 bases and 4 bases, in that order; junction bases with no gene match: 13. This CDR3 spans 15 amino acids. Germline V gives CDR1 SGHDN, CDR2 FVKESK.

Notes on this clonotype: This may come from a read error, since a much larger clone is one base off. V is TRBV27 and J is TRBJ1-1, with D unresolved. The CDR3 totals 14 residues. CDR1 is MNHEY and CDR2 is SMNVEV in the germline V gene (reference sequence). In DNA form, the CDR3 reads TGTGCCGGCAGTCCTTTTCCGGGAAACACTGAAGCTTTCTTT. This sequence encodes CAGSPFPGNTEAFF.

In nucleotides, the CDR3 is TGCGCCAGCAGCTCCGGGACGGGGAAAGAGACCCAGTACTTC. This encodes CASSSGTGKETQYF. The rearrangement uses TRBV5-1 and TRBJ2-5; D possibly uses TRBD1 or TRBD2 (5 bases each). Germline values: CDR1 SGHRS, CDR2 YFSETQ. V dropped 3 bases and J dropped 3 bases, with 12 bases sitting between them. The CDR3 loop spans 14 amino acids.